Listed below are T cell receptor beta chains from one sample, sequenced in a study of identifying expanded T cells in peripheral blood. Sequencing was performed with immunoSEQ multiplex PCR; in TCRdb, only in-frame clones are kept and a portion is missing. This table has about 100,000 clones, about 90% appearing once. Sequencing was carried out using blood. The source of these receptors is a person between 18 and 75 years old in good health. The CDR3 runs from the conserved cysteine through the conserved F or W. D genes are given only for firm matches. Clone size is not always given. Where it is, it says once, few, many or a class for expanded clones.

j_call | v_call | d_call | clone_size | cdr3_nt | cdr3_aa
TRBJ1-2 | TRBV27 | - | - | TGTGCCAGCAGCCAGGACTCCGCAGGGCTCTATGGCTACACCTTC | CASSQDSAGLYGYTF
TRBJ1-5 | TRBV10-2 | - | - | TGCGCCAGCAGTGAGGTAAATAGCAATCAGCCCCAGCATTTT | CASSEVNSNQPQHF
TRBJ2-6 | TRBV4-3 | - | once | TGCGCCAGCAGCCAAGACACCACTCTCCCCACCGTTCAAACTGGGGCCAACGTCCTGACTTTC | CASSQDTTLPTVQTGANVLTF
TRBJ2-7 | TRBV11-2 | TRBD1 | - | TGTGCCAGCAGCTTAGAAGGCAGGGGGCCGTACGAGCAGTACTTC | CASSLEGRGPYEQYF
TRBJ1-5 | TRBV27 | - | - | TGTGCCAGCAGCGCGGCGGGCCTAGGTAGTCGGCCCCAGCATTTT | CASSAAGLGSRPQHF
TRBJ2-1 | TRBV29-1 | TRBD2 | few | TGCAGCGTTGAAGCGGGAGGTTACAATGAGCAGTTCTTC | CSVEAGGYNEQFF
TRBJ2-7 | TRBV2 | - | few | TGTGCCAGCAGTGACTTCAGGGGCATTTACGAGCAGTACTTC | CASSDFRGIYEQYF
TRBJ2-7 | TRBV19 | - | - | TGTGCCAGTAGTATCTTCCAGCCAGGGAGCTACGAGCAGTACTTC | CASSIFQPGSYEQYF
TRBJ1-4 | TRBV5-1 | - | medium-sized | TGCGCCAGCAGGCGACCCGGCGAGAATGAAAAACTGTTTTTT | CASRRPGENEKLFF
TRBJ1-3 | TRBV5-3 | - | - | TGTGCCAGAAGACCTGGGGACCGAGAAGGGTCTGGAAACACCATATATTTT | CARRPGDREGSGNTIYF
TRBJ2-5 | TRBV9 | - | - | TGTGCCAGCAGTCCTCGGGGTCACCAAGAGACCCAGTACTTC | CASSPRGHQETQYF
TRBJ2-1 | TRBV11-1 | TRBD2 | once | TGTGCCAGCAGTTTCGGGCTAGCGGGAGGTTCCGTCTACAATGAGCAGTTCTTC | CASSFGLAGGSVYNEQFF
TRBJ1-1 | TRBV11-3 | - | - | TGTGCCAGCAGCTTGGGGGGAAACACTGAAGCTTTCTTT | CASSLGGNTEAFF